This T cell receptor (beta chain) was identified in a study of PD-L1 blockade in urothelial cancer. At the level of the study: Most of the 29 patients were men whose urothelial cancer was bladder-origin. When blood samples were assessed, the median T cell count was around 150,000.

Only in-frame clones appear in the TCRdb table, and some are missing; sequencing was by immunoSEQ multiplex PCR. The sample includes 55,000 to 80,000 clones, approximately 83% seen only once; the top ten take approximately 15%. The CDR3 covers 14 residues. CDR1 is SGHTA and CDR2 is FQGNSA in the germline V gene. Trimming pared 0 bases from V and 4 bases from J, leaving 7 bases between. Described time point: pretreatment peripheral blood. This TCR came from a man in his sixties with urothelial cancer. Material: PBMCs, obtained around atezolizumab (anti-PD-L1) treatment. The rearrangement uses TRBV7-2 and TRBJ2-1; tentatively, D is TRBD1 (5 bases). The CDR3 protein is CASSLATDYNEQFF. DNA for the CDR3: TGTGCCAGCAGCTTAGCGACAGATTACAATGAGCAGTTCTTC.